This T cell receptor (beta chain) is from a study of shared clonotypes between healthy human individuals. Within Nashville, Tennessee resided all donors, each a Caucasian adult. Produced via immunoSEQ multiplex PCR; TCRdb's table is partial and in-frame only. Here the sample spans approximately 1,000,000 clones, around three quarters being singletons. Material: memory CD4+ T cells from PBMCs. Subset noted: CD45RA-negative fraction. This TCR derives from a young man in good health. Some clones in this sample may be carry-over from other donors' samples.

The CDR3 here is CAWSDVGGTQYF. CDR3 sequence (DNA): TGTGCCTGGAGTGATGTAGGAGGTACGCAGTATTTT. This chain uses TRBV30 with TRBJ2-3; the D gene is possibly TRBD2 (5 bases). The V and J ends lost 1 base and 8 bases respectively, with 10 bases between them. The CDR3 runs to 12 residues. CDR1 and CDR2 from the germline V gene are GTSNPN and SVGIG (reference sequence).